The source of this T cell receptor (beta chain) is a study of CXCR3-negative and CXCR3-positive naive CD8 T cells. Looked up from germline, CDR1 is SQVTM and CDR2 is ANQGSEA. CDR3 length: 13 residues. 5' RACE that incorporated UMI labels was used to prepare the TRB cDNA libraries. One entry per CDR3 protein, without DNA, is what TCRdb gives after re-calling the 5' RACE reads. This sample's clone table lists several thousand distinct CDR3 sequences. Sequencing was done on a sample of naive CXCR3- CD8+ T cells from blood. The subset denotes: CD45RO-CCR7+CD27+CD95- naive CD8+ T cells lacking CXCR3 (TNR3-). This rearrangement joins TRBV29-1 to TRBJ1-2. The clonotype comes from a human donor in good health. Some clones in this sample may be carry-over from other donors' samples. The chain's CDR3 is CSAKAEKSYGYTF.